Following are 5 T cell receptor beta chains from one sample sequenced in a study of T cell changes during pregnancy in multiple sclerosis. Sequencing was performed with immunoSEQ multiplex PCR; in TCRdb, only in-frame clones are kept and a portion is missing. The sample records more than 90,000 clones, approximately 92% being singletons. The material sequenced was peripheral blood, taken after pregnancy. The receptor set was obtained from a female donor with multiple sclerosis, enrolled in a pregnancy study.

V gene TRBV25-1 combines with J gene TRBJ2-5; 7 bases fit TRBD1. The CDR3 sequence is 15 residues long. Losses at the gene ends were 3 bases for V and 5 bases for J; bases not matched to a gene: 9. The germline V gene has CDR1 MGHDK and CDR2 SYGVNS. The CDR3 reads CASSERQGTAETQYF. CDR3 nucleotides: TGTGCCAGCAGTGAGAGACAGGGAACAGCGGAGACCCAGTACTTC.

The CDR3 nucleotides read TGCGCCAGCAGCTTGGAAGTTCTAGCGGGAGGGCTCGGGGAGACCCAGTACTTC. It specifies CASSLEVLAGGLGETQYF. The genes are TRBV5-1 and TRBJ2-5, with TRBD2 matching 12 bases. The CDR3 extends over 18 amino acids. CDR1 SGHRS and CDR2 YFSETQ come from the germline V gene. The junction had 11 bases not matched to a gene; V was cut back by 0 bases and J by 5 bases.

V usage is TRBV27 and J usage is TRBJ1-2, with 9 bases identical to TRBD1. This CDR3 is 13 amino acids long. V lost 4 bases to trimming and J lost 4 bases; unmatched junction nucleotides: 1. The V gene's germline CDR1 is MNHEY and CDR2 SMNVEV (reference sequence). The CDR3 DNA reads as TGTGCCAGCAGTTGGGGACAGGGCTATGGCTACACCTTC. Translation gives CASSWGQGYGYTF.

The CDR3 loop is CAWGHYGYTF. The CDR3 DNA is TGTGCCTGGGGGCACTATGGCTACACCTTC. V and J are TRBV30 and TRBJ1-2, with no clear D. Germline-derived CDR1 and CDR2 are GTSNPN and SVGIG (reference sequence). The CDR3 spans 10 residues. V gave up 5 bases and J gave up 3 bases, with 4 bases separating them.

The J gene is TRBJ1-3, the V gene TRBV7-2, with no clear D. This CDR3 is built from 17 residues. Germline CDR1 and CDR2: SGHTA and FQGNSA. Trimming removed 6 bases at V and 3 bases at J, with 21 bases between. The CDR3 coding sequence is TGTGCCAGCAGTCCAAGTTACGCAGGCGACGGTGGAAACACCATATATTTT. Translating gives CASSPSYAGDGGNTIYF.